This TCR beta chain was documented in a study of vaccination and CD4 T cells after COVID-19 (dated 2022 in TCRdb). Turning to the overall study: Every convalescent patient had a positive nasal swab PCR test for SARS-CoV-2, with mild disease in 8 to 10 patients and severe disease in one. The convalescent cohort included six males and four females, with two Hispanic individuals, seven Caucasians, two Asians and one multiracial person. Each participant got two doses of either the Pfizer-BioNTech BNT162b2 vaccine (n=8) or the Moderna mRNA-1273 vaccine (n=2). Post-COVID blood samples from convalescent patients were collected a median of around 100 days after diagnosis, with a range of about 30 to 170 days. The time from the second vaccine dose to post-vaccine blood sampling had a median of roughly 70 days and ranged from about 14 to 241 days. Culture stimuli were overlapping spike peptide pools from SARS-CoV-2 and from the common cold coronaviruses HCoV-NL63, HCoV-OC43 and HCoV-229E. In control cultures, a CEFX viral epitope pool was used as positive control, an HIV-1 Nef peptide pool was used as negative control, or no peptide was added. In about 11 COVID-19 convalescent patients and several infection-naive healthy vaccine recipients, the spike-specific CD4+ TCR repertoire before mRNA vaccination was compared with the repertoire after mRNA vaccination.

V is pruned by 0 bases and J by 8 bases, leaving 13 bases of the junction without a gene match. Inclusive of the bounding cysteine and phenylalanine, the CDR3 is 18 residues long. The kept DNA is CDR3 alone, 54 bases in frame from the first base. The germline V gene yields MNHEY for CDR1 and SVGAGI for CDR2. Summary of the overall study and its limitations: Among the post-vaccine SARS-CoV-2-reactive clones in convalescent patients, a median about 86% showed up only after vaccination, which suggests vaccine-specific priming. Of the vaccine-specific clones found in convalescent patients, nearly all (304 of 307) were mono-reactive for SARS-CoV-2 spike instead of being cross-reactive with common cold coronaviruses. The study included relatively few convalescent patients and did not analyze early timepoints after natural infection. The median count of SARS-CoV-2-reactive clonotypes went up from around 21 after infection to a few dozen after vaccination, although the change was not significant.

Library preparation used PCR. DNA from cultured CD4+ T cells underwent TCR sequencing with the Oncomine TCR Beta short-read assay at the Johns Hopkins FTIC core. The QIAamp micro DNA kit was used to extract genomic DNA from the cultured CD4+ T cells. Oncomine TCR Beta libraries from cultured CD4+ T cells were pooled using unique dual indexes and sequenced on an Illumina iSeq 100. The study's own analysis went as follows. Non-productive sequences were removed, and CDR3s not starting with C, not ending with F or W, or shorter than 7 amino acids were discarded. The MANAFEST web application was used to identify antigen-specific clonotypes by comparing peptide-stimulated wells against reference wells and other culture wells. Positive clones required FDR below 0.05, an odds ratio above 5, and productive frequency above 0.1% in at least two of three replicate wells. A clonotype was classed as cross-reactive if the clonotype showed significant expansion both in SARS-CoV-2 spike wells and in at least one common cold coronavirus spike condition. Similarity between CDR3 sequences was evaluated in R version 3.6.1 using Levenshtein distances (stringdist) and unrooted phylogenetic trees (ape). The public reads were run again by TCRdb, first through fastp at Q25 and then through MiXCR, and only productive beta chains were kept. Identical CDR3 protein sequences are pooled into one entry, listed with their most common genes and DNA. The V and J calls follow TCRdb's processing rather than the paper's. This sample is represented by around 12,000 distinct CDR3 sequences; roughly 32% of them were singletons. Of the sample, approximately 20% is held by the ten largest clones.

What the treatment or condition label conveys for this sample: roughly ten-day PBMC culture with coronavirus spike peptide pools or control peptides (ViraFEST assay). The study used the ViraFEST assay, which expanded antigen-specific T cells with peptide pools and then identified expanded clonotypes by TCR sequencing. The convalescent patients' positive SARS-CoV-2 PCR tests were from March to December 2020, which was before the Alpha, Beta and Delta variants emerged in the United States. Each well held fewer than 2.5 million PBMCs cultured with approximately 10 ug/ml peptide pools in IMDM containing around 5% human AB serum and roughly 9.3 IU/ml IL-2. Half of the culture medium was replaced with fresh IL-2-containing medium on days 3 and 7. After less than 12 days of culture, CD4+ T cells were isolated by negative selection using the EasySep CD4+ T cell isolation kit. Ficoll-Paque Plus gradient centrifugation was used to isolate PBMCs from whole blood, and the isolated PBMCs were then either used fresh or cryopreserved at -140C. Triplicate wells were generally used for each culture condition.

This clonotype appeared a few times. The antigen it recognizes is unknown. One base away there is no much larger clone; base qualities are not given. The TCR originated in a human donor with COVID-19. The chain is assembled from TRBV6-5 and TRBJ1-4; TRBD1 lines up with 9 middle nucleotides. Sequenced input: cultured CD4+ T cells from blood. The nucleotide sequence reads as follows: TGTGCCAGCAGTTACTCGAGACAGGGGGTTTTACGGGAAGAAAAACTGTTTTTT. The resulting protein is CASSYSRQGVLREEKLFF.